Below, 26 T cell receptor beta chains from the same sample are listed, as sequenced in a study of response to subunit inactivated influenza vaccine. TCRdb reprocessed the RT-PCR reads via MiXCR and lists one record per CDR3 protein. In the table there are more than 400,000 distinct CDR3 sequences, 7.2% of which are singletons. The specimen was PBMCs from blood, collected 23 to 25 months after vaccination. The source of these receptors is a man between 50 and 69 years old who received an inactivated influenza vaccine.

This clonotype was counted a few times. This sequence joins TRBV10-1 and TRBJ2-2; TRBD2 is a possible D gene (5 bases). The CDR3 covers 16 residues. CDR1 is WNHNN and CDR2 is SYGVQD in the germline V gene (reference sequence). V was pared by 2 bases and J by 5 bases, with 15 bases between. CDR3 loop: CASSERQAGITGELFF. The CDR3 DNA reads TGCGCCAGCAGTGAGCGTCAGGCGGGTATTACCGGGGAGCTGTTTTTT.

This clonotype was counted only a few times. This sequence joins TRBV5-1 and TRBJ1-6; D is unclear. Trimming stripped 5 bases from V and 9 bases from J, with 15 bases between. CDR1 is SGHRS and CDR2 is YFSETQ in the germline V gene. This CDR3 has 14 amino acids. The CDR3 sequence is CASSRDKLGSPLHF. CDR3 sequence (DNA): TGCGCCAGCAGTCGTGACAAGTTGGGTTCACCCCTCCACTTT.

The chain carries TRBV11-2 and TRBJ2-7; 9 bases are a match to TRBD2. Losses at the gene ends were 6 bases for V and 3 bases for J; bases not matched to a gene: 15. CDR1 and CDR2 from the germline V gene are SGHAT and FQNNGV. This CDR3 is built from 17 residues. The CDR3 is CASRPGSAGGLNYEQYF. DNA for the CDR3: TGTGCCAGCAGACCTGGGAGCGCGGGAGGGCTGAACTACGAGCAGTACTTC.

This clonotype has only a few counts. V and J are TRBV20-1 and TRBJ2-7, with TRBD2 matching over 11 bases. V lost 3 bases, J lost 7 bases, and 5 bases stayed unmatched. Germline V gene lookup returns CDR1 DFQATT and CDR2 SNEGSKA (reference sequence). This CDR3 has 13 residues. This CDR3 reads CSARHSGGVEQYF. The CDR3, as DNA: TGCAGTGCTAGGCATAGCGGGGGGGTTGAGCAGTACTTC.

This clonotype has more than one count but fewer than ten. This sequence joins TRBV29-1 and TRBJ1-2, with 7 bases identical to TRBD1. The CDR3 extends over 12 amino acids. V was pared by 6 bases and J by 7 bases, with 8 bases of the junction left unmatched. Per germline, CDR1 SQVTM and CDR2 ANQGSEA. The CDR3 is CSVDDRVGGYTF. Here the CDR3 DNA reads TGCAGCGTCGACGACAGGGTTGGTGGCTACACCTTC. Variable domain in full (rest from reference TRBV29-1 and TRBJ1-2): SAVISQKPSRDICQRGTSLTIQCQVDSQVTMMFWYRQQPGQSLTLIATANQGSEATYESGFVIDKFPISRPNLTFSTLTVSNMSPEDSSIYLCSVDDRVGGYTFGSGTRLTVV.

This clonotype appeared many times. The CDR3 region has the DNA TGTGCCAGCAGTCCCCAGGGGTACTATGGCTACACCTTC. The encoded protein is CASSPQGYYGYTF. The V gene is TRBV12-3 or TRBV12-4, the J gene TRBJ1-2; TRBD1 might be the D (6 bases). This CDR3 spans 13 amino acids. Between the trimmed V and J ends, which lost 5 bases and 3 bases, there was a span of 10 bases.

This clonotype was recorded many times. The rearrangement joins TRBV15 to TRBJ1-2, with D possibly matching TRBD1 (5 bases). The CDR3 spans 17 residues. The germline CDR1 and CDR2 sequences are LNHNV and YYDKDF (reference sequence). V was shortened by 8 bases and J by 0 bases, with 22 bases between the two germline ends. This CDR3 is CATFGRTTPLPNYGYTF. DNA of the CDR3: TGTGCCACCTTCGGTAGGACAACACCGCTCCCTAACTATGGCTACACCTTC.

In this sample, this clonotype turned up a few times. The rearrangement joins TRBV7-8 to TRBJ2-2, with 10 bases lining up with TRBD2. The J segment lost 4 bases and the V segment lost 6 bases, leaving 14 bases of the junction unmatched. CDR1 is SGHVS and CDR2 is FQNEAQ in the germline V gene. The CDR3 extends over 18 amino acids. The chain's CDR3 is CASSQPASGGSSTGELFF. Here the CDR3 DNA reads TGTGCCAGCAGTCAACCCGCTAGCGGGGGCTCGAGCACCGGGGAGCTGTTTTTT.

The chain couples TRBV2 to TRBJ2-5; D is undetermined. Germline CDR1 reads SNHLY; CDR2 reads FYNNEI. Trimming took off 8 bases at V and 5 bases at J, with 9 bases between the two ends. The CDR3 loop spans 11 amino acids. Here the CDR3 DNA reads TGTGCCAGCTCGGGTTCGGAGACCCAGTACTTC. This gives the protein CASSGSETQYF.

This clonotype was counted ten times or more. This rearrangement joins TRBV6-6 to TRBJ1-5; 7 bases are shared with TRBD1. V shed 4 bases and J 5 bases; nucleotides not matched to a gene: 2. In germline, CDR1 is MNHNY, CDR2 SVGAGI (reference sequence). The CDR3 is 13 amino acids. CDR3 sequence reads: CASSSQGDQPQHF. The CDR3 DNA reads TGTGCCAGCAGTTCCCAGGGGGATCAGCCCCAGCATTTT.

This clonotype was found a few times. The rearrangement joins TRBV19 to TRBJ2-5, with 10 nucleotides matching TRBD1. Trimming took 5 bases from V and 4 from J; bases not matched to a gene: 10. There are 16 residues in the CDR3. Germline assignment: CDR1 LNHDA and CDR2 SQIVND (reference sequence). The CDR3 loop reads CASSSTLDRGRETQYF. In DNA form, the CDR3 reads TGTGCCAGTAGTTCCACCCTCGACAGGGGGCGAGAGACCCAGTACTTC. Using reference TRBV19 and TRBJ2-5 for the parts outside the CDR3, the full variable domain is DGGITQSPKYLFRKEGQNVTLSCEQNLNHDAMYWYRQDPGQGLRLIYYSQIVNDFQKGDIAEGYSVSREKKESFPLTVTSAQKNPTAFYLCASSSTLDRGRETQYFGPGTRLLVL.

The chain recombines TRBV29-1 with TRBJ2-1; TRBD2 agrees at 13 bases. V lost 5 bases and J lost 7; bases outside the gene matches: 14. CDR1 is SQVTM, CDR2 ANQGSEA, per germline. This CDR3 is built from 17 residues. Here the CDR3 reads CSVKRTGVTSGRNEQFF. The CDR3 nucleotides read TGCAGCGTTAAACGGACCGGAGTGACTAGCGGGAGGAATGAGCAGTTCTTC.

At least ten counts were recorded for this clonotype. The CDR3, as DNA: TGCAGCGTGCGTCGGACAGGGGTCGAGCAGTACTTC. It codes for CSVRRTGVEQYF. The rearrangement uses TRBV29-1 and TRBJ2-7; 9 bases map to TRBD1. Germline lookup yields CDR1 SQVTM and CDR2 ANQGSEA. This CDR3 region has 12 residues. V was pared by 6 bases and J by 6 bases, with 6 bases of the junction left unmatched.

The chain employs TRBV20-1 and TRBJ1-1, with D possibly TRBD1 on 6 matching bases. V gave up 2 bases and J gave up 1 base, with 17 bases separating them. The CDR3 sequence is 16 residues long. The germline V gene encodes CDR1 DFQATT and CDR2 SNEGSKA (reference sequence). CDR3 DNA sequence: TGCAGTGCTAGAATATCGTTCGGGACACAGAACACTGAAGCTTTCTTT. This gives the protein CSARISFGTQNTEAFF.

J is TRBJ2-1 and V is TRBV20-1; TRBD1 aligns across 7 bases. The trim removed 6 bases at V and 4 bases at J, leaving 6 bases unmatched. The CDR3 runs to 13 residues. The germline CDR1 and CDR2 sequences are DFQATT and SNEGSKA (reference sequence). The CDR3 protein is CSAGTDNYNEQFF. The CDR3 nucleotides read TGCAGTGCCGGGACAGACAATTACAATGAGCAGTTCTTC.

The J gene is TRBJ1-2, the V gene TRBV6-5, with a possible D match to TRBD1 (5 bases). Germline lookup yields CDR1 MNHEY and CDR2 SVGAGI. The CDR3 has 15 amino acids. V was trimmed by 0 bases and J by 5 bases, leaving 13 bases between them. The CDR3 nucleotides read TGTGCCAGCAGTTACTCGATGTTCAGGGATTATGGCTACACCTTC. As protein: CASSYSMFRDYGYTF.

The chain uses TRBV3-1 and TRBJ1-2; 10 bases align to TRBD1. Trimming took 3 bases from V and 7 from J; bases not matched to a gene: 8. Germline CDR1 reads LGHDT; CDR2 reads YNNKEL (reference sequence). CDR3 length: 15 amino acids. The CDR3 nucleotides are TGTGCCAGCAGCCACGGGACAGGGGCGAGCGGTGGCTACACCTTC. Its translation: CASSHGTGASGGYTF.

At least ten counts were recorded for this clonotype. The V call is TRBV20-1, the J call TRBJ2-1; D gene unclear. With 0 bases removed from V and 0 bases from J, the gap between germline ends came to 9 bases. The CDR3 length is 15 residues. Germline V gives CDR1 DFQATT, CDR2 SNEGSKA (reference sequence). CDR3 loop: CSAREGSNSYNEQFF. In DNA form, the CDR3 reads TGCAGTGCTAGAGAGGGATCCAACTCCTACAATGAGCAGTTCTTC.

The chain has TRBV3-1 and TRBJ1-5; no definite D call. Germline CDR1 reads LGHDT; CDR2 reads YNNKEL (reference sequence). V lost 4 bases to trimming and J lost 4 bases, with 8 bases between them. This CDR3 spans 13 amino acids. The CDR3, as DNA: TGTGCCAGCAGCCCCGACCTGAATCAGCCCCAGCATTTT. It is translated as CASSPDLNQPQHF. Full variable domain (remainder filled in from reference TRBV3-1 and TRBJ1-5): DTAVSQTPKYLVTQMGNDKSIKCEQNLGHDTMYWYKQDSKKFLKIMFSYNNKELIINETVPNRFSPKSPDKAHLNLHINSLELGDSAVYFCASSPDLNQPQHFGDGTRLSIL.

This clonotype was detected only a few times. CDR3 DNA: TGTGCCAGCTCACCACCCGGGACAGGGGTCTCCTACGAGCAGTACTTC. This encodes CASSPPGTGVSYEQYF. This sequence joins TRBV18 and TRBJ2-7; 10 bases align to TRBD1. After removal of 0 bases from V and 0 bases from J, the junction contained 2 bases not matched to a gene. The CDR3 length is 16 residues. In germline, CDR1 is KGHSH, CDR2 LQKENI.

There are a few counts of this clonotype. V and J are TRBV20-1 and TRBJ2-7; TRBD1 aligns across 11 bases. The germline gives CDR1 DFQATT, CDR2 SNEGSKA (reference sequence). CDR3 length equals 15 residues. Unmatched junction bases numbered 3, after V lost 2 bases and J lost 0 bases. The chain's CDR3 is CSARRGQGVSYEQYF. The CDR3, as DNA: TGCAGTGCTAGACGGGGACAGGGGGTCTCCTACGAGCAGTACTTC.

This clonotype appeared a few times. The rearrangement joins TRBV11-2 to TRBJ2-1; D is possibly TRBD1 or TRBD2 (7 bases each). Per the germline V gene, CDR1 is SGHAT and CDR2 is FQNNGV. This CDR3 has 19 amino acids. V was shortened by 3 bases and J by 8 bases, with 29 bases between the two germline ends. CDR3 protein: CASSLVAPGRGRDGDEQFF. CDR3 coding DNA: TGTGCCAGCAGCTTGGTCGCCCCGGGGAGGGGGCGTGATGGCGATGAGCAGTTCTTC.

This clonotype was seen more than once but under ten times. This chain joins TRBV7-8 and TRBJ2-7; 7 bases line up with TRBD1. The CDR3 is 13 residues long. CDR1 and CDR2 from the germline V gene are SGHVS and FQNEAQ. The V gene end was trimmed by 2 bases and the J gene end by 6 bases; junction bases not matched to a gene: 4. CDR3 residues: CASSLQYRGEQYF. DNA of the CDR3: TGTGCCAGCAGCTTACAATACAGGGGCGAGCAGTACTTC.

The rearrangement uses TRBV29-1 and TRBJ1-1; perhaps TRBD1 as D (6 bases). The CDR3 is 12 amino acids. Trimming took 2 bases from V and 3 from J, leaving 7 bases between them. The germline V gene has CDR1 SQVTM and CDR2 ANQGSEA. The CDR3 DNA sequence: TGCAGCGTTGAAAGGGGGGACACTGAAGCTTTCTTT. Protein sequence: CSVERGDTEAFF. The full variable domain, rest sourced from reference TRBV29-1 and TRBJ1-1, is SAVISQKPSRDICQRGTSLTIQCQVDSQVTMMFWYRQQPGQSLTLIATANQGSEATYESGFVIDKFPISRPNLTFSTLTVSNMSPEDSSIYLCSVERGDTEAFFGQGTRLTVV.

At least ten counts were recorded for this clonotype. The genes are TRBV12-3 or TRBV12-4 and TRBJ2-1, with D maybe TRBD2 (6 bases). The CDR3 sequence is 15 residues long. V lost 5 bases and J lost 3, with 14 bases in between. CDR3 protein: CASSLDGTRYNEQFF. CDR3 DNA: TGTGCCAGCAGTCTGGACGGGACTCGCTACAATGAGCAGTTCTTC.

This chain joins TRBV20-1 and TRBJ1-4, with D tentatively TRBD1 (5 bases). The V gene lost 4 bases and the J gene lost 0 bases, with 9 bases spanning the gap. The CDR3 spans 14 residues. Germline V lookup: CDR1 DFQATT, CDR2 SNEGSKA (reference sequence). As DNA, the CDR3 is TGCAGTGCTACCGAGACAGCAACTAATGAAAAACTGTTTTTT. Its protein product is CSATETATNEKLFF.